One sample yielded the 23 T cell receptor beta chains listed below, sequenced in a study of T cell changes during pregnancy in multiple sclerosis (dated by TCRdb to the late 2010s). The library was built by means of the immunoSEQ multiplex PCR assay. The immuneACCESS repertoire file appears here via TCRdb, limited to in-frame rearrangements. These files lack a portion of the clones; in checked studies, under half of the deficit traces to unresolved V genes, and the cause of the others is not known. This sample comprises 40,000 to 45,000 clones, 80% to 90% of them detected only once. The top ten constitute 0.5% to 0.65% of the sample. Sequenced material: CD4+ T cells from peripheral blood mononuclear cells, taken in the first trimester of pregnancy. The receptors derive from a female donor with multiple sclerosis, enrolled in a pregnancy study.

This clone is medium-sized in the sample. The chain combines TRBV9 with TRBJ1-3, with TRBD1 identical over 12 bases. The CDR3 loop spans 17 amino acids. Germline trimming cut 4 bases from V and 0 bases from J; bases unmatched to any gene: 5. Germline CDR1 is SGDLS and CDR2 is YYNGEE. The CDR3 spells CASSTRDRGLSGNTIYF. The CDR3 nucleotides read TGTGCCAGCAGCACCCGGGACAGGGGGCTCTCTGGAAACACCATATATTTT.

The chain joins TRBV28 to TRBJ1-2; D is perhaps TRBD1 (6 bases). The ends were cut back, 3 bases at V and 4 bases at J, with 12 bases in the middle. Germline V lookup: CDR1 MDHEN, CDR2 SYDVKM. This CDR3 spans 14 amino acids. DNA for the CDR3: TGTGCCAGCAGTTTCTCAGGGGAGGGCTATGGCTACACCTTC. Translated: CASSFSGEGYGYTF.

The chain combines TRBV5-6 with TRBJ2-2, with D tentatively TRBD1 (6 bases). This CDR3 spans 15 amino acids. Germline V CDR1 and CDR2: SGHDT, YYEEEE. V dropped 4 bases and J dropped 1 base, with 11 bases sitting between them. Here the CDR3 reads CASSQGLLNTGELFF. CDR3 DNA sequence: TGTGCCAGCAGCCAGGGGCTACTGAACACCGGGGAGCTGTTTTTT.

The V gene is TRBV27, the J gene TRBJ2-1; 8 nucleotides line up with TRBD2. The CDR3 totals 15 residues. The germline gives CDR1 MNHEY, CDR2 SMNVEV (reference sequence). V lost 5 bases to trimming and J lost 4 bases; unmatched junction nucleotides: 7. CDR3 sequence (DNA): TGTGCCAGCAGTGGAGCGGGAGAGAAATACAATGAGCAGTTCTTC. Translation gives CASSGAGEKYNEQFF.

The chain's CDR3 is CASSARQGGDTQYF. CDR3 coding DNA: TGTGCCAGCAGCGCCCGACAGGGAGGTGATACGCAGTATTTT. The genes are TRBV5-4 and TRBJ2-3; the D gene is possibly TRBD1 (7 bases). V lost 4 bases to trimming and J lost 6 bases, with 15 bases between them. Germline CDR1 and CDR2: SGHNT and YYREEE (reference sequence). This CDR3 region has 14 residues. Looking up the rest from reference TRBV5-4 and TRBJ2-3 gives the full variable domain: ETGVTQSPTHLIKTRGQQVTLRCSSQSGHNTVSWYQQALGQGPQFIFQYYREEENGRGNFPPRFSGLQFPNYSSELNVNALELDDSALYLCASSARQGGDTQYFGPGTRLTVL.

The V gene is TRBV15, the J gene TRBJ2-5; 9 bases map to TRBD2. Germline V lookup: CDR1 LNHNV, CDR2 YYDKDF (reference sequence). The CDR3 length is 15 residues. Trimming at V came to 4 bases and at J to 5 bases, leaving 8 bases not matched to a gene. CDR3 nucleotide sequence: TGTGCCACCAGCATCCTTGGGGCGGGGGGGGAGACCCAGTACTTC. Protein: CATSILGAGGETQYF.

This clone was detected once. The chain recombines TRBV19 with TRBJ2-3, with D possibly being TRBD1 (8 bases). V shed 3 bases and J shed 2 bases, with 15 bases lying between them. Germline CDR1 LNHDA, CDR2 SQIVND (reference sequence). The CDR3 length is 16 residues. The CDR3 DNA sequence: TGTGCCAGTAGTATCGGAACAGGGGGGGCCACAGATACGCAGTATTTT. It encodes CASSIGTGGATDTQYF.

The sample holds one count of this clone. The chain links TRBV9 to TRBJ2-2; TRBD2 aligns across 9 bases. The length of the CDR3 is 16 residues. Germline lookup yields CDR1 SGDLS and CDR2 YYNGEE. V was pared by 0 bases and J by 10 bases, with 10 bases of the junction left unmatched. CDR3 bases: TGTGCCAGCAGCGTAGTGTGGGCGGGGGGGACGGAGGAGCTGTTTTTT. It yields the protein CASSVVWAGGTEELFF.

The chain couples TRBV19 to TRBJ1-1; D unclear. From germline, CDR1 is LNHDA and CDR2 SQIVND (reference sequence). The CDR3 totals 11 residues. Trimming pared 6 bases from V and 5 bases from J, leaving 7 bases between. The CDR3 coding sequence is TGTGCCAGTAGATCGCTAACTGAAGCTTTCTTT. Residues: CASRSLTEAFF.

The V gene is TRBV6-5, the J gene TRBJ1-5; 9 bases fit TRBD1. Germline trimming cut 6 bases from V and 1 base from J; bases unmatched to any gene: 4. Per the germline V gene, CDR1 is MNHEY and CDR2 is SVGAGI. CDR3 length equals 15 residues. The CDR3: CASSLGQGSNQPQHF. The DNA for the CDR3 is TGTGCCAGCAGCCTTGGACAGGGGAGCAATCAGCCCCAGCATTTT.

The genes are TRBV11-2 and TRBJ2-7, with 8 bases that match TRBD2. V dropped 5 bases and J dropped 0; count of bases not matched to a gene: 18. There are 19 residues in the CDR3. Per the germline V gene, CDR1 is SGHAT and CDR2 is FQNNGV. The CDR3 here is CASSRDLREGLRSSYEQYF. CDR3 sequence (DNA): TGTGCCAGCAGCCGAGACCTACGGGAGGGCCTCCGAAGCTCCTACGAGCAGTACTTC.

This chain uses TRBV19 with TRBJ2-5; TRBD2 matches 7 bases. CDR3 length: 18 amino acids. The V and J ends lost 3 bases and 2 bases, in that order; junction bases with no gene match: 15. Germline loops: CDR1 LNHDA, CDR2 SQIVND (reference sequence). The DNA of the CDR3 is TGTGCCAGTAGTATCTCTTCGGGGCTAGCGGCAGTTCAAGAGACCCAGTACTTC. It translates to CASSISSGLAAVQETQYF.

This chain joins TRBV4-2 and TRBJ2-1; 13 bases align to TRBD2. CDR1 is LGHNA and CDR2 is YNFKEQ in the germline V gene. The CDR3 has 16 amino acids. Trimming took 4 bases from V and 7 from J; bases not matched to a gene: 7. The CDR3 is CASSLRLAGGGNEQFF. The DNA of the CDR3 is TGTGCCAGCAGCCTTCGACTAGCGGGAGGAGGTAATGAGCAGTTCTTC.

V and J are TRBV2 and TRBJ2-5; a weak D match, TRBD2 (5 bases). Trimming stripped 4 bases from V and 4 bases from J, with 13 bases between. Germline CDR1 and CDR2: SNHLY and FYNNEI. The CDR3 loop spans 14 amino acids. The CDR3 region has the DNA TGTGCCAGCAGTGCGCAGAGGGCCGGAGAGACCCAGTACTTC. It yields the protein CASSAQRAGETQYF.

The chain has TRBV19 and TRBJ1-2; D might be TRBD1 (6 bases). V dropped 7 bases and J dropped 0 bases, with 24 bases sitting between them. The CDR3 runs to 18 residues. Looked up from germline, CDR1 is LNHDA and CDR2 is SQIVND (reference sequence). CDR3 DNA sequence: TGTGCCAGTACCACACTCGGGACACACTCAGAGGCTAACTATGGCTACACCTTC. As protein: CASTTLGTHSEANYGYTF. The full variable domain, completed using reference TRBV19 and TRBJ1-2, is DGGITQSPKYLFRKEGQNVTLSCEQNLNHDAMYWYRQDPGQGLRLIYYSQIVNDFQKGDIAEGYSVSREKKESFPLTVTSAQKNPTAFYLCASTTLGTHSEANYGYTFGSGTRLTVV.

The chain employs TRBV11-2 and TRBJ1-1, with 9 bases matching TRBD1. Germline V lookup: CDR1 SGHAT, CDR2 FQNNGV. The CDR3 loop spans 17 amino acids. V shed 3 bases and J 4 bases; nucleotides not matched to a gene: 12. The CDR3 DNA is TGTGCCAGCAGCTTCCATCGGGGGGGACAGGGCAGCACTGAAGCTTTCTTT. Translation gives CASSFHRGGQGSTEAFF.

This sequence joins TRBV28 and TRBJ2-1, with D perhaps matching TRBD2 (5 bases). V dropped 8 bases and J dropped 0 bases, with 8 bases sitting between them. CDR1 is MDHEN and CDR2 is SYDVKM in the germline V gene. The CDR3 has 13 amino acids. CDR3 bases: TGTGCCAGCCTAGAGGGCTCCTACAATGAGCAGTTCTTC. Encoded protein: CASLEGSYNEQFF.

This chain joins TRBV13 and TRBJ2-1, with 10 bases that match TRBD2. The CDR3 contains 16 residues. Germline V gives CDR1 PRHDT, CDR2 FYEKMQ (reference sequence). Losses at the gene ends were 1 base for V and 7 bases for J; bases not matched to a gene: 7. CDR3 residues: CASSLDSGRLSNEQFF. The CDR3 region has the DNA TGTGCCAGCAGCTTAGATAGCGGGAGGTTGTCGAATGAGCAGTTCTTC. Complete variable domain (other parts from reference TRBV13 and TRBJ2-1): AAGVIQSPRHLIKEKRETATLKCYPIPRHDTVYWYQQGPGQDPQFLISFYEKMQSDKGSIPDRFSAQQFSDYHSELNMSSLELGDSALYFCASSLDSGRLSNEQFFGPGTRLTVL.

In its sample, this clone was seen once. The V call is TRBV6-6, the J call TRBJ1-2; the D gene is possibly TRBD1 (6 bases). The V end lost 4 bases, the J end lost 4 bases, and 13 bases lay between the germline ends. This CDR3 spans 14 amino acids. Germline-derived CDR1 and CDR2 are MNHNY and SVGAGI (reference sequence). The CDR3 bases are TGTGCCAGCAGTTCCTACCGGGACACCTATGGCTACACCTTC. It encodes CASSSYRDTYGYTF.

The J gene is TRBJ2-5, the V gene TRBV20-1; no clear D gene. Germline V gives CDR1 DFQATT, CDR2 SNEGSKA (reference sequence). The CDR3 is 11 residues long. V was shortened by 4 bases and J by 4 bases, with 7 bases between the two germline ends. CDR3 nucleotide sequence: TGCAGTGCTAAGTCAGGAGAGACCCAGTACTTC. Translation: CSAKSGETQYF.

V usage is TRBV5-1 and J usage is TRBJ2-5; a possible D gene is TRBD2 (6 bases). CDR3 length: 16 residues. Germline lookup yields CDR1 SGHRS and CDR2 YFSETQ. Trimming removed 0 bases from V and 4 bases from J, with 16 bases in between. The CDR3 DNA is TGCGCCAGCAGCTTGGTAGGAGGGGTACCTGGAGAGACCCAGTACTTC. Translation: CASSLVGGVPGETQYF.

The chain combines TRBV6-6 with TRBJ2-2; D might be TRBD2 (6 bases). V was cut by 6 bases and J by 5 bases, with 16 bases left in between. The CDR3 is 15 residues long. CDR1 is MNHNY and CDR2 is SVGAGI in the germline V gene (reference sequence). CDR3 sequence reads: CASSGGLALTGELFF. The CDR3 DNA reads TGTGCCAGCAGCGGCGGGCTAGCGCTAACCGGGGAGCTGTTTTTT.

The gene calls are TRBV2 and TRBJ2-1; perhaps TRBD2 as D (6 bases). CDR1 SNHLY and CDR2 FYNNEI come from the germline V gene. The V gene lost 9 bases and the J gene lost 5 bases, with 8 bases spanning the gap. The CDR3 length is 11 residues. This CDR3 is CARGGDNEQFF. CDR3 sequence (DNA): TGTGCCAGGGGAGGCGACAATGAGCAGTTCTTC.